This TCR beta chain was obtained from a study of blood T cells in healthy people across ages. Germline V gene lookup returns CDR1 LGHDT and CDR2 YNNKEL (reference sequence). This CDR3 has 16 residues. A second roughly 6 to 12 cycle PCR used barcoded and J-beta primers. TCRdb fed the 5' RACE reads into MiXCR, producing one record per CDR3 protein. Of around 940,000 distinct CDR3 sequences listed, roughly half were seen once; the top ten hold about a fifth. Sequences were obtained from blood. The rearrangement uses TRBV3-1 and TRBJ2-7; 9 bases line up with TRBD1. The better agreement between TRBJ2-5 and the DNA end casts doubt on the J call. The receptor was derived from a woman aged 60-70 years in good health. CDR3 DNA: TGTGCCAGCAGCCAAGCGCGGACAGGGGACGTGGAGACCCAGTACTTC. It translates to CASSQARTGDVETQYF.